The rows below give T cell receptor beta chains drawn from one sample of a study of T-cell reconstitution after alpha-beta-depleted transplantation in children. TCRdb analysed the PCR reads with MiXCR anew, one entry per CDR3 protein. The sample yields about 600,000 distinct CDR3 sequences, 23% seen once. Specimen: PBMCs, mostly from graft donor cells, collected 360 days after TCRalphabeta/CD19-depleted stem cell transplant. The receptors stem from a boy in the first two years of life who had a stem cell transplant for acute myeloid leukemia, so the T cells may come from the graft donor. Both conserved end residues are part of each CDR3. Each record gives: V gene, J gene, clone size, D gene, CDR3 DNA, CDR3 protein. A D gene is named only where the DNA matches it firmly. Expanded clones get a size class; other rows say once, few or many, or leave the size out.

V: TRBV5-1
J: TRBJ2-5
size: many
D: TRBD2
DNA: TGCGCCAGCAGCTTGGTTTTATCCGGGGGGGAGACCCAGTACTTC
CDR3: CASSLVLSGGETQYF

V: TRBV20-1
J: TRBJ2-3
size: few
D: NA
DNA: TGCAGTGCTAGGGCCCTGGCCCCGCTCACAGATACGCAGTATTTT
CDR3: CSARALAPLTDTQYF

V: TRBV5-5
J: TRBJ2-3
size: NA
D: NA
DNA: TGTGCCAGCAGCTTATGGGGTGAGGTGGGCACAGATACGCAGTATTTT
CDR3: CASSLWGEVGTDTQYF

V: TRBV20-1
J: TRBJ2-4
size: few
D: NA
DNA: TGCAGTGCTAGAACCCTGGGGGACAAAAACATTCAGTACTTC
CDR3: CSARTLGDKNIQYF

V: TRBV4-3
J: TRBJ2-7
size: NA
D: NA
DNA: TGCGCCAGCAGCCGGGAAGTAGGCTCCTACGAGCAGTACTTC
CDR3: CASSREVGSYEQYF

V: TRBV7-9
J: TRBJ2-7
size: NA
D: TRBD1
DNA: TGTGCCAGCAGCTTAGGACAGGGGGCGATTTACGAGCAGTACTTC
CDR3: CASSLGQGAIYEQYF

V: TRBV12-3/TRBV12-4
J: TRBJ1-2
size: few
D: NA
DNA: TGTGCCAGCAGTCCTACCTATTATCTGGGCTACACCTTC
CDR3: CASSPTYYLGYTF

V: TRBV12-3/TRBV12-4
J: TRBJ1-1
size: NA
D: TRBD1
DNA: TGTGCCAGCAGTTTACCCTCGGACAGGGGGAAATCTGAAGCTTTCTTT
CDR3: CASSLPSDRGKSEAFF

V: TRBV19
J: TRBJ1-1
size: few
D: TRBD1
DNA: TGTGCCAGTAGTATGGGGCCCCGACAGGGGTGGACTGAAGCTTTCTTT
CDR3: CASSMGPRQGWTEAFF

V: TRBV2
J: TRBJ2-2
size: NA
D: TRBD1
DNA: TGTGCCAGCACCCCATGGGACAGGGATACCGGGGAGCTGTTTTTT
CDR3: CASTPWDRDTGELFF

V: TRBV6-5
J: TRBJ2-3
size: many
D: TRBD1
DNA: TGTGCCAGCAGTTATGATCCAGGGGGCTTAGATACGCAGTATTTT
CDR3: CASSYDPGGLDTQYF

V: TRBV15
J: TRBJ2-3
size: few
D: NA
DNA: TGTGCCACCCGACGGTTTTTTAGCACAGATACGCAGTATTTT
CDR3: CATRRFFSTDTQYF

V: TRBV20-1
J: TRBJ2-7
size: NA
D: TRBD2
DNA: TGCAGTGCGCTTGGCCCGGCAATAGCGGGGGCCAGGATCGAGCAGTACTTC
CDR3: CSALGPAIAGARIEQYF

V: TRBV12-5
J: TRBJ1-1
size: few
D: NA
DNA: TGTGCTAGTGGTTCAACCTCGGGTTTCGTGAACACTGAAGCTTTCTTT
CDR3: CASGSTSGFVNTEAFF

V: TRBV12-3/TRBV12-4
J: TRBJ2-6
size: many
D: NA
DNA: TGTGCCAGCAGTTTTGGGGGTTTTGGGGCCAACGTCCTGACTTTC
CDR3: CASSFGGFGANVLTF

V: TRBV12-3/TRBV12-4
J: TRBJ2-3
size: NA
D: NA
DNA: TGTGCCAGCAGCCTAATACTGGCTAGCACAGATACGCAGTATTTT
CDR3: CASSLILASTDTQYF

V: TRBV20-1
J: TRBJ2-3
size: many
D: NA
DNA: TGCAGTGCTAGAGGGGTCCCCGTAACGCAGTATTTT
CDR3: CSARGVPVTQYF

V: TRBV7-2
J: TRBJ2-6
size: few
D: TRBD2
DNA: TGTGCCAGCAGTAAGCGGGGGGGCCGCTCTGGGGCCAACGTCCTGACTTTC
CDR3: CASSKRGGRSGANVLTF

V: TRBV29-1
J: TRBJ2-7
size: few
D: NA
DNA: TGCAGCGTTGAAGGACGGGGTCCAGGTTCCTCCTACGAGCAGTACTTC
CDR3: CSVEGRGPGSSYEQYF

V: TRBV4-3
J: TRBJ1-1
size: NA
D: TRBD1
DNA: TGCGCCAGCAGCCAAGAGACCGGGGACAGGGGGCTCCCTGCTTTCTTT
CDR3: CASSQETGDRGLPAFF

V: TRBV6-2/TRBV6-3
J: TRBJ1-2
size: few
D: TRBD1
DNA: TGTGCCAGCAGTTACTTCTCTCCTCTCAGGGGGCGAAGGTCCTTTAACTATGGCTACACCTTC
CDR3: CASSYFSPLRGRRSFNYGYTF

V: TRBV20-1
J: TRBJ1-1
size: few
D: TRBD1
DNA: TGCAGTGCTAGAGATTACAGGGGGCGCGAAGATGAAGCTTTCTTT
CDR3: CSARDYRGREDEAFF

V: TRBV20-1
J: TRBJ2-5
size: NA
D: TRBD1
DNA: TGCAGTGCTAGTCAGGGGGCCCCGTACCAAGAGACCCAGTACTTC
CDR3: CSASQGAPYQETQYF

V: TRBV29-1
J: TRBJ1-2
size: NA
D: TRBD1
DNA: TGCAGCGTCCGGGACAGCTCTAACTATGGCTACACCTTC
CDR3: CSVRDSSNYGYTF

V: TRBV6-5
J: TRBJ2-1
size: NA
D: NA
DNA: TGTGCCAGCAGTTCAGAGACTAGAGGACCTTACAATGAGCAGTTCTTC
CDR3: CASSSETRGPYNEQFF

V: TRBV5-6
J: TRBJ2-5
size: few
D: NA
DNA: TGTGCCAGCAGTTATCCCCCGGGAGAGACCCAGTACTTC
CDR3: CASSYPPGETQYF

V: TRBV9
J: TRBJ2-3
size: NA
D: NA
DNA: TGTGCCAGCAGCGTAGCTGGGGCGGGGGCTGGAGATACGCAGTATTTT
CDR3: CASSVAGAGAGDTQYF

V: TRBV20-1
J: TRBJ2-5
size: NA
D: NA
DNA: TGCAGTGCTAGAGAAGGCGGGAAAGAGACCCAGTACTTC
CDR3: CSAREGGKETQYF

V: TRBV12-3/TRBV12-4
J: TRBJ2-1
size: few
D: TRBD2
DNA: TGTGCCAGCAGTTTTGGGGGGGTGCGGGGGGACTACAATGAGCAGTTCTTC
CDR3: CASSFGGVRGDYNEQFF

V: TRBV24-1
J: TRBJ2-3
size: NA
D: NA
DNA: TGTGCCACCAGTGAACAACAGGGTTGGGCCACAGATACGCAGTATTTT
CDR3: CATSEQQGWATDTQYF

V: TRBV7-3
J: TRBJ2-5
size: NA
D: NA
DNA: TGTGCCAGCAGCTTAGTCACTAGCCCTAAAGAGACCCAGTACTTC
CDR3: CASSLVTSPKETQYF

V: TRBV29-1
J: TRBJ2-3
size: few
D: TRBD2
DNA: TGCAGCGTTATAAGCGGGGGGGCCGCAGATACGCAGTATTTT
CDR3: CSVISGGAADTQYF